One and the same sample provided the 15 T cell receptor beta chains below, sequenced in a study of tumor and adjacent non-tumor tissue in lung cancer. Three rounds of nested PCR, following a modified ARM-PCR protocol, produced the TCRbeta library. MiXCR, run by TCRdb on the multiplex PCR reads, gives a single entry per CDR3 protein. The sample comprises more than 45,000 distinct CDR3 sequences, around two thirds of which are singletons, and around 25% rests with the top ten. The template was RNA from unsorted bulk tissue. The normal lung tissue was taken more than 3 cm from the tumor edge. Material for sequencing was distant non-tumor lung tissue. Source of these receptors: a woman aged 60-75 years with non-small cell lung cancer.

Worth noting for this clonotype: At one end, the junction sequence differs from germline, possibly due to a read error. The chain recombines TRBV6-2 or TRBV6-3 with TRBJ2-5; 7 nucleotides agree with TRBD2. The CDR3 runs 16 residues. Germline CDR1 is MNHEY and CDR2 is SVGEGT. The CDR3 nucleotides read TGTACCAACAGTACCCCCCGAAGCGGGGACCAAGAGGCCCAGTACTTC. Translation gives CTNSTPRSGDQEAQYF.

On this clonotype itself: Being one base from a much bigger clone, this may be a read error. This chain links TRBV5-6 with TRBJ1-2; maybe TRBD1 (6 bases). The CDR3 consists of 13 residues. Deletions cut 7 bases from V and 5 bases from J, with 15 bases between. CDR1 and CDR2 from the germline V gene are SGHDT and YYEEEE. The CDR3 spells CASGPGQTYGYTF. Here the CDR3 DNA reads TGTGCCAGCGGCCCCGGACAGACGTATGGCTACACCTTC.

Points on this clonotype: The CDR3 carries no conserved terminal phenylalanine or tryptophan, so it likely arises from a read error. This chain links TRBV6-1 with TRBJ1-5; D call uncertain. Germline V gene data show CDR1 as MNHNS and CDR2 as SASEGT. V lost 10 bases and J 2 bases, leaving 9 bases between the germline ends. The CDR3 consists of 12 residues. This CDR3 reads CATNAGNQPQHL. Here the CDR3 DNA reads TGTGCCACTAACGCGGGCAATCAGCCCCAGCATTTA.

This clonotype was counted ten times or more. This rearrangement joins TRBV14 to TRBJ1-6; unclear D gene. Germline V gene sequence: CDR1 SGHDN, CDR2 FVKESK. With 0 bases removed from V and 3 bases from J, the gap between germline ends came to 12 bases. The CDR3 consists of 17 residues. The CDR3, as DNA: TGTGCCAGCAGCCAAGATTTTCCCCAGTTCTATAATTCACCCCTCCACTTT. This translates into CASSQDFPQFYNSPLHF.

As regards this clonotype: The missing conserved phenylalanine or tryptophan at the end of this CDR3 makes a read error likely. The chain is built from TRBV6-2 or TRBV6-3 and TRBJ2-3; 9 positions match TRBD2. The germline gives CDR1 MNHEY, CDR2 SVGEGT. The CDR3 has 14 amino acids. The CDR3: CSSSDSSGIKTQYI. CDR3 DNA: TGTTCCAGCAGTGACTCTAGCGGGATAAAGACGCAGTATATT.

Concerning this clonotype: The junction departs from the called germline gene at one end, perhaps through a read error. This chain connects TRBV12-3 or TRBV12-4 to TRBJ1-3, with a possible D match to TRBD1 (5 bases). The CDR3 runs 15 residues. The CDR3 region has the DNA TGTGCTAGCACCCCGGGACGGTACTCTGGAAACACCATATATTTT. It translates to CASTPGRYSGNTIYF.

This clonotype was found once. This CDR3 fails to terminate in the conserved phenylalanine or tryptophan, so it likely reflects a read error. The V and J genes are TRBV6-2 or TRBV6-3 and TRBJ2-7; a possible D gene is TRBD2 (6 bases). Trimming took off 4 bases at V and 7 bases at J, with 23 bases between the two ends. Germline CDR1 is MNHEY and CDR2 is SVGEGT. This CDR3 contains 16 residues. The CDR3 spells CASSSSPGSPPREQYL. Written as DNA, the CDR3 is TGTGCCAGCAGTTCGTCCCCCGGGAGCCCTCCAAGGGAGCAGTACTTA.

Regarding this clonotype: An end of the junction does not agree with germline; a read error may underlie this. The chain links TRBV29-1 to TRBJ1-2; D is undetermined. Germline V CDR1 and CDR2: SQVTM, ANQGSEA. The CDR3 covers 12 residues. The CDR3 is CGVRTGKYGYTF. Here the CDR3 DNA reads TGCGGCGTTCGGACGGGGAAATATGGCTACACCTTC. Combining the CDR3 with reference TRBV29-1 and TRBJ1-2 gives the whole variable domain SAVISQKPSRDICQRGTSLTIQCQVDSQVTMMFWYRQQPGQSLTLIATANQGSEATYESGFVIDKFPISRPNLTFSTLTVSNMSPEDSSIYLCGVRTGKYGYTFGSGTRLTVV.

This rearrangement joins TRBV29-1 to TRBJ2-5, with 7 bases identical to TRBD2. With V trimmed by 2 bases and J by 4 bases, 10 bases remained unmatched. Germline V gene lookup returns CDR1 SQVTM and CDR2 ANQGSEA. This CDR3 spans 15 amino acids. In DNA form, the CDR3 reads TGCAGCGTTGAATACGACGGGGGGTCCCCAGAGACCCAGTACTTC. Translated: CSVEYDGGSPETQYF.

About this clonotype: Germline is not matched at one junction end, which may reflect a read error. The CDR3 nucleotides read TGTGCGTGGACCGAGGGACTAGCGGGAGTTTACGAGCAGTACTTC. Protein product: CAWTEGLAGVYEQYF. The J gene is TRBJ2-7, the V gene TRBV30; TRBD2 matches 14 bases. This CDR3 region has 15 residues. Germline V gene lookup returns CDR1 GTSNPN and CDR2 SVGIG (reference sequence).

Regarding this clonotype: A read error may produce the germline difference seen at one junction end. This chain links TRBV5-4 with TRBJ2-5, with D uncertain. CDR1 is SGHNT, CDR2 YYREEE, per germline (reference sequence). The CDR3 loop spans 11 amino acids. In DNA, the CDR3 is TGTGCCTGCAGCTTCACAGAAACCCAGTACTTC. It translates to CACSFTETQYF.

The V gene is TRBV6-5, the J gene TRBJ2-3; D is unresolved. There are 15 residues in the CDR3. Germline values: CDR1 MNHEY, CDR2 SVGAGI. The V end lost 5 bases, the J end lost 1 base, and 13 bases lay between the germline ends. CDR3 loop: CASSPKGFGTDTQYF. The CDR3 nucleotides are TGTGCCAGCAGTCCGAAGGGATTTGGCACAGATACGCAGTATTTT.

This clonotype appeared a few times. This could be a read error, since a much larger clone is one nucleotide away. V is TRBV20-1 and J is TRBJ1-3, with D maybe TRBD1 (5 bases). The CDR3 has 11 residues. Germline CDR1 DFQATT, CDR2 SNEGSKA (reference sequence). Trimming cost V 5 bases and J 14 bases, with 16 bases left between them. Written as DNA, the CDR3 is TGCAGTGCTCGGGTCGACGGGGCCCTATATTTT. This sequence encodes CSARVDGALYF.

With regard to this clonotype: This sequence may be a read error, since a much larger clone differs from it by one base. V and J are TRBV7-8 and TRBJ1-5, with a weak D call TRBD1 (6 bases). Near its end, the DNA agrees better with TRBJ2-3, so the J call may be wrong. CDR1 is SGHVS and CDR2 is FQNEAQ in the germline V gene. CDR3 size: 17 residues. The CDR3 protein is CASSPMRGVQGNQPQYF. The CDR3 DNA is TGTGCCAGCAGCCCCATGAGGGGTGTACAGGGCAATCAGCCCCAGTATTTT.

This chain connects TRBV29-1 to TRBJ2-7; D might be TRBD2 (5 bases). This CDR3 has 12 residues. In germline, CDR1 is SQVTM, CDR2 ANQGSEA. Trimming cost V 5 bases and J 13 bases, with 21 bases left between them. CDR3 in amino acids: CSVLAFSYGQYF. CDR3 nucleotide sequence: TGCAGCGTTCTAGCCTTCTCCTACGGGCAATACTTC.